The clone carrying this T cell receptor (beta chain) was counted ten times or more. Antigen specificity is unknown. Per the germline V gene, CDR1 is MDHEN and CDR2 is SYDVKM. The CDR3 totals 13 residues. With 5 bases removed from V and 6 bases from J, the gap between germline ends came to 14 bases. Both iRepertoire HTBI primers and Arm-PCR of CDR3 regions were used to build the TCR beta libraries. TCRdb itself ran the multiplex PCR reads through MiXCR, one entry per CDR3 protein. The sample yields some 430,000 distinct CDR3 sequences, around a fifth seen once. These data belong to a study of regulatory T cells in long-lasting Graves disease. Stated time point: persistent/refractory GD, antithyroid drugs over 5 years with positive TRAb. Construction of the TCR library relied on RNA isolated from PBMCs. Patients were from an endocrinology department in Xi'an, China. Study observations and caveats: Persistent disease preferred TRBV28, TRBJ1-2 and TRBJ2-5; new disease, TRBV20-1 and TRBJ2-1. Possibly, accuracy suffered from the small sample size. Among the persistent patients, 2,741 public clonotypes were shared, more than the roughly 990 shared among new patients.

The genes are TRBV28 and TRBJ2-7; D might be TRBD2 (6 bases). This specimen was peripheral blood mononuclear cells (PBMCs), taken when the disease was refractory, from a patient treated with antithyroid drugs. This sequence originates from a female donor with Graves disease. The CDR3 DNA is TGTGCCAGCAGTCCCATGATGGGGGGCGAGCAGTACTTC. Translated: CASSPMMGGEQYF.